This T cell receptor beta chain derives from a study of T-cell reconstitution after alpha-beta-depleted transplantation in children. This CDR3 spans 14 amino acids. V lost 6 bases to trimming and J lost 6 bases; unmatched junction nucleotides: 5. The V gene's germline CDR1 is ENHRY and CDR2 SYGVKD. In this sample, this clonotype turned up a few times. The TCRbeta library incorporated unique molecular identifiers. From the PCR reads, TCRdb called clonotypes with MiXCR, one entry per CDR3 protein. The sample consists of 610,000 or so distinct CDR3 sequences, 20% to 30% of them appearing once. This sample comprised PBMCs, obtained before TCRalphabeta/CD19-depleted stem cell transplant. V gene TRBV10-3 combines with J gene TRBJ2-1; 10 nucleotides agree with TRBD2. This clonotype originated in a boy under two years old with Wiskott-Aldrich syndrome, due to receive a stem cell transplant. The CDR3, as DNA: TGTGCCATCAGGCGGACTAGCGGAACCAATGAGCAGTTCTTC. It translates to CAIRRTSGTNEQFF.